This TCR beta chain originates from a study of blood T cell repertoires in COVID-19. About the research overall: Nucleic acid was either cDNA or gDNA, and it came from T cells, B-cell-depleted T cells, or PBMCs.

V lost 2 bases, J lost 6 bases, and 1 base stayed unmatched. This CDR3 region has 13 residues. CDR1 and CDR2 from the germline V gene are SQVTM and ANQGSEA. In the source study's methods: Quantification of nucleated cells was approximated via reference gene primer amplification. Measured with immunoSEQ multiplex PCR; TCRdb has only the in-frame clones, and not every one. For V, J and clone size, that table is used; D and trimming come from the DNA. The table has under 150,000 clones, 70% to 85% seen once. The chain employs TRBV29-1 and TRBJ1-4; 9 positions match TRBD1. Specimen: peripheral blood. The TCR was taken from a human donor in a cohort sampled during active COVID-19. The CDR3 loop reads CSVERTGDEKLFF. CDR3 DNA sequence: TGCAGCGTTGAAAGGACAGGGGATGAAAAACTGTTTTTT.